This TCR beta chain emerged from a study of beta chain features in type 1 diabetes. Across the study: Cell yields, gender and age were comparable in patients and healthy donors. All of the samples together had over 90 million sorted cells examined.

The CDR3 spans 16 residues. Germline assignment: CDR1 SQVTM and CDR2 ANQGSEA. V shed 1 base, J shed 2 bases, and the junction held 9 bases outside the gene matches. cDNA synthesis used the whole RNA isolate, giving expressed TCRB sequences. The data were produced by immunoSEQ multiplex PCR, yet TCRdb's version contains in-frame clones alone and is incomplete. This table has a few hundred thousand clones, about 15% appearing once. Study conclusions and caveats: All four CD4+ subsets from Type 1 diabetes patients carried moderately but significantly shorter TCRB CDR3s. Relative to healthy donors, patients appeared to have naive, central memory and Treg TCRB repertoires that were more similar.

Concerning this clone itself: The antigen is undetermined.

The collection from each donor was one heparinised blood draw averaging roughly 0.11 L. Sequencing was done on a sample of naive CD4+ T cells from blood. The gene calls are TRBV29-1 and TRBJ2-3, with 7 bases aligning to TRBD1. The source is a man aged 25 to 45 with type 1 diabetes. CDR3 sequence (DNA): TGCAGCGTTGAAGTCGTAGGGACAGCACCCACAGATACGCAGTATTTT. Translated: CSVEVVGTAPTDTQYF.